This is a list of T cell receptor beta chains from one sample in a study of T cells after yellow fever vaccination. Each CDR3 protein is one row after TCRdb ran MiXCR on the 5' RACE reads. The sample gives about 320,000 distinct CDR3 sequences, approximately 4.5% of which show up once; approximately 20% is in the top ten. Sequencing was performed on PBMCs, taken 15 days after the yellow fever booster vaccination. The receptors derive from a man aged 18 to 35 who received the YFV17D yellow fever vaccine. The CDR3 runs from the conserved cysteine through the conserved F or W. Fields, in order: V gene, J gene, clone size, D gene, CDR3 DNA, CDR3 protein. D genes are given only for firm matches. The listing skips clone size in some rows; elsewhere it reads once, few, many or a size class.

TRBV29-1	TRBJ1-3	many	TRBD1	TGCAGCGTCCAAAATCAGGGGGGATCTGGAAACACCATATATTTT	CSVQNQGGSGNTIYF
TRBV3-1	TRBJ1-5	many	NA	TGTGCCAGCAGCCAAGACATGATCCAGCCCCAGCATTTT	CASSQDMIQPQHF
TRBV20-1	TRBJ2-1	NA	NA	TGCAGTGCATGGCCGTTGGAGGACAACAATGAGCAGTTCTTC	CSAWPLEDNNEQFF
TRBV27	TRBJ2-3	few	TRBD2	TGTGCCAGCAGTTTCTTAGCGGGGGCAGATACGCAGTATTTT	CASSFLAGADTQYF
TRBV20-1	TRBJ2-2	many	NA	TGCAGTGCTAGAGATCCATTGCGTGCGAACACCGGGGAGCTGTTTTTT	CSARDPLRANTGELFF
TRBV2	TRBJ2-3	NA	NA	TGTGCCAGCAGTCCCTTTATCGAAGTATTGAGCACAGATACGCAGTATTTT	CASSPFIEVLSTDTQYF
TRBV5-6	TRBJ1-1	many	NA	TGTGCCAGCAGCTCCGCGAACACTGAAGCTTTCTTT	CASSSANTEAFF
TRBV27	TRBJ2-2	NA	TRBD1	TGTGCCAGGACTAGGACAGGGCACACCGGGGAGCTGTTTTTT	CARTRTGHTGELFF
TRBV23-1	TRBJ1-1	many	NA	TGCGCCAGCTGGGGACACCAGAACACTGAAGCTTTCTTT	CASWGHQNTEAFF
TRBV10-3	TRBJ2-3	many	NA	TGTGCCATCAGTATGAAGGGCTCTGGCACAGATACGCAGTATTTT	CAISMKGSGTDTQYF
TRBV7-2	TRBJ2-3	many	NA	TGTGCCAGCAGCCGAAGGGGTCTGGCAGATACGCAGTATTTT	CASSRRGLADTQYF
TRBV6-2/TRBV6-3	TRBJ2-1	few	NA	TGTGCCAGCAGTTACTTTAGTGGCAATGAGCAGTTCTTC	CASSYFSGNEQFF
TRBV24-1	TRBJ1-5	once	TRBD1	TGTGCCACCAGTCAAGGGACAGGGGGCTCTCAGCCCCAGCATTTT	CATSQGTGGSQPQHF
TRBV5-1	TRBJ1-1	many	TRBD1	TGCGCCAGCAGCTTGAGGACAGGGGGGCTGAACACTGAAGCTTTCTTT	CASSLRTGGLNTEAFF
TRBV20-1	TRBJ2-1	many	TRBD2	TGCAGTGCTAGAGCTGCGGGGGTCTACAATGAGCAGTTCTTC	CSARAAGVYNEQFF
TRBV5-1	TRBJ1-3	few	NA	TGCGCCAGCAGCCTGACCGCGGAACGGAGCTCTGGAAACACCATATATTTT	CASSLTAERSSGNTIYF
TRBV20-1	TRBJ2-5	many	NA	TGCAGTGCTCTTTCAGGGGGGCGAAGAGAGACCCAGTACTTC	CSALSGGRRETQYF
TRBV7-2	TRBJ1-3	many	NA	TGTGCCAGCAGCTTATCCGGCAGGGATGGAAACACCATATATTTT	CASSLSGRDGNTIYF
TRBV7-2	TRBJ2-5	NA	TRBD2	TGTGCCAGCGAAAGTAGCGGGGGGGCATCACAAGAGACCCAGTACTTC	CASESSGGASQETQYF
TRBV12-3/TRBV12-4	TRBJ2-7	many	TRBD2	TGTGCCAGCAACCCGGGAGGATTCACCCACGAGCAGTACTTC	CASNPGGFTHEQYF
TRBV4-1	TRBJ2-3	many	NA	TGCGCCAGCAGCCAAGATCACTGGGTCGATACGCAGTATTTT	CASSQDHWVDTQYF
TRBV7-2	TRBJ2-3	many	NA	TGTGCCAGCAGCTTAGTCGTTGGAGTGCAGGGACGCACAGATACGCAGTATTTT	CASSLVVGVQGRTDTQYF
TRBV9	TRBJ2-1	many	TRBD2	TGTGCCAGCAGCGGGGGACTAGCGGGGTACCACAATGAGCAGTTCTTC	CASSGGLAGYHNEQFF
TRBV12-3/TRBV12-4	TRBJ2-5	few	TRBD2	TGTGCCAGCAGTTTTTTTCTAGCGGGGGGGCGAGAGACCCAGTACTTC	CASSFFLAGGRETQYF
TRBV27	TRBJ2-2	many	TRBD1	TGTGCCAGCAGACGACAGGGTACTGACACCGGGGAGCTGTTTTTT	CASRRQGTDTGELFF
TRBV6-6	TRBJ2-1	many	NA	TGTGCCAGCAGTTACTCCCCCGGGACCGTATACAATGAGCAGTTCTTC	CASSYSPGTVYNEQFF
TRBV11-2	TRBJ1-5	few	NA	TGTGCCAGCAGCTTAGGCACGTCTGGACGGATTAGCAATCAGCCCCAGCATTTT	CASSLGTSGRISNQPQHF